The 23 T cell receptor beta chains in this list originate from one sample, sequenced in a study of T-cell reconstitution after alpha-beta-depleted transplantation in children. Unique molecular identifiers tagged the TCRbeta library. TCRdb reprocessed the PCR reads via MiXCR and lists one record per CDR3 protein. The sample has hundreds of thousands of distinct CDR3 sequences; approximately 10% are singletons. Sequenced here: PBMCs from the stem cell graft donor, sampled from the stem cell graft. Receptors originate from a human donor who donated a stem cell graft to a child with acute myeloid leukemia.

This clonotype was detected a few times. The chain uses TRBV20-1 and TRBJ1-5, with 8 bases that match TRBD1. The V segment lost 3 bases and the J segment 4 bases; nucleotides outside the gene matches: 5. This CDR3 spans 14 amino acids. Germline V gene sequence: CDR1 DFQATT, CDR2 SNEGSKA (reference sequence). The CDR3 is CSARPQGGNQPQHF. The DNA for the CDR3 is TGCAGTGCTAGGCCACAGGGGGGGAATCAGCCCCAGCATTTT.

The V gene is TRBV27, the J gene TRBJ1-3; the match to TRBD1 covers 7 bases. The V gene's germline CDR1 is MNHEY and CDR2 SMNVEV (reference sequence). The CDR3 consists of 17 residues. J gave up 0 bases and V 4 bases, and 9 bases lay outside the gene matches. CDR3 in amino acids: CASSSSDRQFSGNTIYF. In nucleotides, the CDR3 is TGTGCCAGCAGTTCCTCGGACAGGCAATTCTCTGGAAACACCATATATTTT.

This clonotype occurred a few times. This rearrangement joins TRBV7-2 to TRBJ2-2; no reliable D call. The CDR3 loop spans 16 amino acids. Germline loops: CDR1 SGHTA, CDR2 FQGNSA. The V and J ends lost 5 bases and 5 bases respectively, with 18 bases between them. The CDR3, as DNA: TGTGCCAGCAGCCTGGCGCGCACTGGTCGAACCGGGGAGCTGTTTTTT. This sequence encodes CASSLARTGRTGELFF.

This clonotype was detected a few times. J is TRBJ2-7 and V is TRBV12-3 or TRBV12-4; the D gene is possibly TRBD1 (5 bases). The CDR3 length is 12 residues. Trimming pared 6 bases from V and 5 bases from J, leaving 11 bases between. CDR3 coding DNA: TGTGCCAGCAGGCGACCAGGGAACGAGCAGTACTTC. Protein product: CASRRPGNEQYF.

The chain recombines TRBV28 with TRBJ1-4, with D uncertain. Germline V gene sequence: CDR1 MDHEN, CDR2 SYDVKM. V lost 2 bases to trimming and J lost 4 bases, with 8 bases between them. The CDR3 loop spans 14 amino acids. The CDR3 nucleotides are TGTGCCAGCAGTTTAGGACCGTTTAATGAAAAACTGTTTTTT. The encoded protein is CASSLGPFNEKLFF.

CDR3 protein: CASSLYGTGFGEQYF. The CDR3 DNA reads TGTGCCAGCAGCTTATACGGGACAGGGTTCGGCGAGCAGTACTTC. The chain recombines TRBV7-2 with TRBJ2-7, with TRBD1 matching over 9 bases. J was trimmed by 6 bases and V by 2 bases; bases with no gene match: 8. Germline CDR1 SGHTA, CDR2 FQGNSA. The CDR3 is 15 amino acids.

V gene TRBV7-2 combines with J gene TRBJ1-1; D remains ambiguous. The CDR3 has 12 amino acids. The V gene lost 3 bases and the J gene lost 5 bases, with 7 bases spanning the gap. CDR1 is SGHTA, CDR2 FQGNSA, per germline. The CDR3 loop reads CASSFFGTEAFF. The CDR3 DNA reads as TGTGCCAGCAGCTTCTTTGGGACTGAAGCTTTCTTT. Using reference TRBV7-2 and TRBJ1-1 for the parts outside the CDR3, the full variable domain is GAGVSQSPSNKVTEKGKDVELRCDPISGHTALYWYRQSLGQGLEFLIYFQGNSAPDKSGLPSDRFSAERTGGSVSTLTIQRTQQEDSAVYLCASSFFGTEAFFGQGTRLTVV.

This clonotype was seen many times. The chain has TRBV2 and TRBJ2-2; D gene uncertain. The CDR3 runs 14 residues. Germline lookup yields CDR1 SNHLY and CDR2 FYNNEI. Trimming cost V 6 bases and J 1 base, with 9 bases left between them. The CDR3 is CASRSDQNTGELFF. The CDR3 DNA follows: TGTGCCAGCAGATCCGACCAGAACACCGGGGAGCTGTTTTTT.

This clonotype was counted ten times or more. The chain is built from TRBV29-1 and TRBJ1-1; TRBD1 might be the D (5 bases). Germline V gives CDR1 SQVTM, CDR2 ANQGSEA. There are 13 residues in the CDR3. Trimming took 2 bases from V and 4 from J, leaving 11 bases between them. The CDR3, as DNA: TGCAGCGTTGAATCGGGGGGGGGCACTGAAGCTTTCTTT. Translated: CSVESGGGTEAFF.

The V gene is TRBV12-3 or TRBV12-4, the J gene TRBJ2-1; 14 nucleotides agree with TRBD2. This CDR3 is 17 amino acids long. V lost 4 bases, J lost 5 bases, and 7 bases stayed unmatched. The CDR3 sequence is CASSSRGTSGSHNEQFF. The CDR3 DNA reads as TGTGCCAGCAGTTCACGGGGGACTAGCGGGAGTCACAATGAGCAGTTCTTC.

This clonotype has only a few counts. The CDR3 spells CASSSSSGRPQETQYF. The CDR3 nucleotides are TGTGCCAGCAGTTCTTCTAGCGGGAGGCCGCAAGAGACCCAGTACTTC. V and J are TRBV28 and TRBJ2-5, with 11 nucleotides matching TRBD2. Losses at the gene ends were 4 bases for V and 2 bases for J; bases not matched to a gene: 6. Germline lookup yields CDR1 MDHEN and CDR2 SYDVKM. The CDR3 is made up of 16 amino acids.

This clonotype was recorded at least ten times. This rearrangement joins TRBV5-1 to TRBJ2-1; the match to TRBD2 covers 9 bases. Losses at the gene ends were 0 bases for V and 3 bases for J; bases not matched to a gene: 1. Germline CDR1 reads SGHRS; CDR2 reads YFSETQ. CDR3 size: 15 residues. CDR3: CASSLVSGSYNEQFF. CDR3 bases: TGCGCCAGCAGCTTGGTTAGCGGGAGCTACAATGAGCAGTTCTTC.

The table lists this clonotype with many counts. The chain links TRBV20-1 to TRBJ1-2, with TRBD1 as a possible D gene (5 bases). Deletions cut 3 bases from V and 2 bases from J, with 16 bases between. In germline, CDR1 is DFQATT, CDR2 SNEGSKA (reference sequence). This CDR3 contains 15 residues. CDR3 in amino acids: CSARGTLGENYGYTF. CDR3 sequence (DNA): TGCAGTGCTAGGGGGACCCTAGGTGAAAACTATGGCTACACCTTC.

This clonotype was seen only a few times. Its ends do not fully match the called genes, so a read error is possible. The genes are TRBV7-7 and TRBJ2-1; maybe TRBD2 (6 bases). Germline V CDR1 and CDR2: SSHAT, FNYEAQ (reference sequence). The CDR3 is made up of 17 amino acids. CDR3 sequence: CASSLEGRLAENNEQFF. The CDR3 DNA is TGTGCTAGCAGCTTAGAAGGGAGGTTAGCGGAAAACAATGAGCAGTTCTTC.

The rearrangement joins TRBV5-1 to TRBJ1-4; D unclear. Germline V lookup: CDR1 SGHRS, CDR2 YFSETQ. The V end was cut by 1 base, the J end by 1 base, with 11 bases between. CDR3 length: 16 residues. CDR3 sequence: CASSLSRSLTNEKLFF. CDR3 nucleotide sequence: TGCGCCAGCAGCTTGAGCAGAAGTCTAACTAATGAAAAACTGTTTTTT.

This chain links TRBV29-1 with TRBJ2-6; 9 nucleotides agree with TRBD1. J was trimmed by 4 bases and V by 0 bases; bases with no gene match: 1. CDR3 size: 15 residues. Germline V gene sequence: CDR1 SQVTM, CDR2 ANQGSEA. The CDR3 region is CSVEETGGGANVLTF. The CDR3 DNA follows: TGCAGCGTTGAAGAGACAGGGGGGGGGGCCAACGTCCTGACTTTC.

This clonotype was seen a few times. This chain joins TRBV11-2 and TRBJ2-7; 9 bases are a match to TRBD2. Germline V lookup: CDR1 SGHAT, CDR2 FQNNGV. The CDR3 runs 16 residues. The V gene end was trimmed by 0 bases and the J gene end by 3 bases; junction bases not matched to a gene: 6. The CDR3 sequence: CASSLEAGLASYEQYF. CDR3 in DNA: TGTGCCAGCAGCTTAGAAGCGGGACTAGCAAGCTACGAGCAGTACTTC.

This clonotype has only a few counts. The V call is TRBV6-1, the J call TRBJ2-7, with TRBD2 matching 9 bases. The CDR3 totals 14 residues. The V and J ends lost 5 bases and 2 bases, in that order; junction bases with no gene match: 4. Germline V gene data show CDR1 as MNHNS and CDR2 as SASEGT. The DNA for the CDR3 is TGTGCCAGCAGTCCTAGCGGGACTCCCTACGAGCAGTACTTC. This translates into CASSPSGTPYEQYF.

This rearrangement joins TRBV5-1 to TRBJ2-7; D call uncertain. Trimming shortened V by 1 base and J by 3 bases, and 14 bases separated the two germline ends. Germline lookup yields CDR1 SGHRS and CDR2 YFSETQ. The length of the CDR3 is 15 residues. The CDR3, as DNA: TGCGCCAGCAGCTTGCGGGCCCAAGCTATCTACGAGCAGTACTTC. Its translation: CASSLRAQAIYEQYF.

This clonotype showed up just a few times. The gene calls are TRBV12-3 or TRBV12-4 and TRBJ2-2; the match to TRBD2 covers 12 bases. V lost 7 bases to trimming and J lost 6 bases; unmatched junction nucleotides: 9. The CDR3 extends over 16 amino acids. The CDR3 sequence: CASKIQGLAGAGELFF. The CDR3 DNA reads TGTGCCAGCAAAATCCAGGGACTAGCGGGCGCCGGGGAGCTGTTTTTT.

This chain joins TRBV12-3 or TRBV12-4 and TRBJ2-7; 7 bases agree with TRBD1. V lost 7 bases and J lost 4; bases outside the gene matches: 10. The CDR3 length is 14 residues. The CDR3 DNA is TGTGCCAGCAAACCACAGGGGAAGGTGTACGAGCAGTACTTC. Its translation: CASKPQGKVYEQYF.

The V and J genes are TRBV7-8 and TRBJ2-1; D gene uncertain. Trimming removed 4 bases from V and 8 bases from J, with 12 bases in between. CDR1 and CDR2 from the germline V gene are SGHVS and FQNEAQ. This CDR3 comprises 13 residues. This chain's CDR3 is CASSSQSGHEQFF. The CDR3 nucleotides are TGTGCCAGCAGCTCCCAGTCTGGCCATGAGCAGTTCTTC.

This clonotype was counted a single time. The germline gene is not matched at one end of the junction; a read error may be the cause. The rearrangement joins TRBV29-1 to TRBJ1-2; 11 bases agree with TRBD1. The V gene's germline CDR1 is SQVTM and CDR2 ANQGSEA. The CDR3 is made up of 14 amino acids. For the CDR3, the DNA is TGCGGCGTTGACACAAACCGGGACAGGGGGGGCTACACCTTC. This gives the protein CGVDTNRDRGGYTF.